This entry is about one T cell receptor (beta chain). Its antigen is unidentified. The data are from a study of blood T cells in healthy people across ages. The second PCR ran about 6 to 11 cycles with a sample-barcoded 5' primer and J-beta primers. Paired-end reads containing CDR3 totaled no fewer than 2.5 million for each sample. TCRdb reprocessed the 5' RACE reads with MiXCR, giving one entry per CDR3 protein. Of about 1.8 million distinct CDR3 sequences detected, roughly 50% appear once; the ten largest clones hold roughly 2%. Study results and caveats: PBMC samples, being unsorted, prevented any conclusive comparison of naive and antigen-experienced cells. Donor CMV status was unknown, possibly confounding expanded clonotype changes.

This CDR3 has 15 amino acids. CDR1 and CDR2 (germline): DFQATT, SNEGSKA (reference sequence). V was trimmed by 4 bases and J by 0 bases, leaving 12 bases between them. Sequenced material: blood. The chain employs TRBV20-1 and TRBJ1-4, with D possibly TRBD1 on 5 matching bases. The TCR comes from a woman between 40 and 55 years old in good health. The CDR3 protein is CSAKGHPSTNEKLFF. The CDR3 DNA reads TGCAGTGCTAAAGGACACCCATCAACTAATGAAAAACTGTTTTTT.